These 19 T cell receptor beta chains came from one sample sequenced in a study of blood T cell repertoires in COVID-19. The method was immunoSEQ multiplex PCR; TCRdb's version includes in-frame clones alone and lacks a portion of them. The profile shows about 370,000 clones, 80% to 90% of them singletons. Sequences were obtained from PBMCs or T cells enriched from blood (not recorded which). These TCRs come from a man aged 18 to 30 who had recovered from COVID-19.

This chain joins TRBV28 and TRBJ2-1; D is ambiguous. V lost 2 bases and J lost 4, with 9 bases in between. Per the germline V gene, CDR1 is MDHEN and CDR2 is SYDVKM. This CDR3 has 14 amino acids. The CDR3 protein is CASSLGDRYNEQFF. CDR3 DNA sequence: TGTGCCAGCAGTTTAGGAGACCGATACAATGAGCAGTTCTTC.

CDR3: CASSLIPGSSYEQYF. The CDR3 bases are TGCGCCAGCAGCTTGATTCCGGGATCCTCCTACGAGCAGTACTTC. This chain joins TRBV5-1 and TRBJ2-7; weak D call: TRBD2 (5 bases). Trimming removed 1 base at V and 0 bases at J, with 11 bases between. CDR3 length: 15 residues. Germline CDR1 and CDR2: SGHRS and YFSETQ.

This clone has only a few counts. V gene TRBV5-4 combines with J gene TRBJ1-2; D is unresolved. Germline CDR1 SGHNT, CDR2 YYREEE (reference sequence). The V end was cut by 2 bases, the J end by 2 bases, with 7 bases between. The CDR3 extends over 13 amino acids. CDR3 coding DNA: TGTGCCAGCAGCTTCGACGGGAACTATGGCTACACCTTC. This encodes CASSFDGNYGYTF.

The V and J genes are TRBV29-1 and TRBJ2-3, with D possibly TRBD2 on 6 matching bases. CDR1 SQVTM and CDR2 ANQGSEA come from the germline V gene. This CDR3 is built from 15 residues. Trimming removed 6 bases at V and 4 bases at J, with 20 bases between. The CDR3 here is CSVEGGSNAADTQYF. CDR3 in DNA: TGCAGCGTGGAGGGTGGCAGTAACGCCGCAGATACGCAGTATTTT.

This chain connects TRBV5-1 to TRBJ2-5, with D perhaps matching TRBD2 (6 bases). The V gene's germline CDR1 is SGHRS and CDR2 YFSETQ. This CDR3 is built from 15 residues. With 5 bases removed from V and 2 bases from J, the gap between germline ends came to 16 bases. The CDR3 DNA reads as TGCGCCAGCAGTCGAACCGGGACTTCACAAGAGACCCAGTACTTC. Residues: CASSRTGTSQETQYF. The full variable domain, with the rest looked up from reference TRBV5-1 and TRBJ2-5, is KAGVTQTPRYLIKTRGQQVTLSCSPISGHRSVSWYQQTPGQGLQFLFEYFSETQRNKGNFPGRFSGRQFSNSRSEMNVSTLELGDSALYLCASSRTGTSQETQYFGPGTRLLVL.

The V and J genes are TRBV2 and TRBJ1-4, with TRBD1 matching over 7 bases. CDR1 and CDR2 from the germline V gene are SNHLY and FYNNEI. V trimming: 6 bases; J trimming: 8 bases; junction bases outside the gene matches: 15. This CDR3 spans 16 amino acids. The CDR3 spells CASSPTLTGKFEKLFF. In DNA, the CDR3 is TGTGCCAGCAGCCCCACTCTGACAGGGAAATTCGAAAAACTGTTTTTT.

The CDR3 is CAWSSGRAYITGELFF. As DNA, the CDR3 is TGTGCCTGGTCTAGCGGGAGGGCCTATATCACCGGGGAGCTGTTTTTT. The chain employs TRBV30 and TRBJ2-2; 12 nucleotides line up with TRBD2. The CDR3 runs 16 residues. Germline V gene data show CDR1 as GTSNPN and CDR2 as SVGIG (reference sequence). J gave up 4 bases and V 5 bases, and 8 bases lay outside the gene matches. Based on the CDR3 plus reference TRBV30 and TRBJ2-2, the full variable domain is SQTIHQWPATLVQPVGSPLSLECTVEGTSNPNLYWYRQAAGRGLQLLFYSVGIGQISSEVPQNLSASRPQDRQFILSSKKLLLSDSGFYLCAWSSGRAYITGELFFGEGSRLTVL.

The gene calls are TRBV3-1 (or the pseudogene TRBV3-2) and TRBJ2-2; 8 bases map to TRBD1. The germline V gene has CDR1 LGHDT and CDR2 YNNKEL (reference sequence). Germline trimming cut 4 bases from V and 1 base from J; bases unmatched to any gene: 2. The CDR3 consists of 15 residues. CDR3 amino acids: CASSLDRENTGELFF. CDR3 in DNA: TGTGCCAGCAGCCTGGACAGGGAGAACACCGGGGAGCTGTTTTTT.

The genes are TRBV6-1 and TRBJ2-1; TRBD2 matches at 15 bases. The ends lost 7 bases at V and 13 bases at J; junction bases unmatched: 11. Germline CDR1 and CDR2: MNHNS and SASEGT. This CDR3 is 15 amino acids long. For the CDR3, the DNA is TGTGCCAGCACCGATGGGGGACTAGCGGGAGGAAGTCAGTTCTTC. Translation: CASTDGGLAGGSQFF.

The rearrangement joins TRBV6-2 or TRBV6-3 to TRBJ2-1, with D possibly being TRBD2 (6 bases). This CDR3 comprises 14 residues. CDR1 is MNHEY, CDR2 SVGEGT, per germline. V shed 7 bases and J shed 13 bases, with 23 bases lying between them. CDR3 coding DNA: TGTGCCAGCACCCCCGGGAGCATATGGGAGACCCAGTTCTTC. Amino acid sequence: CASTPGSIWETQFF.

This clone was observed a single time. V gene TRBV3-1 (or the pseudogene TRBV3-2) combines with J gene TRBJ2-7; D call uncertain. The CDR3 loop spans 12 amino acids. The germline V gene has CDR1 LGHDT and CDR2 YNNKEL (reference sequence). V was shortened by 0 bases and J by 8 bases, with 8 bases between the two germline ends. The chain's CDR3 is CASSQDLSQQYF. CDR3 DNA sequence: TGTGCCAGCAGCCAAGATCTAAGCCAGCAGTACTTC.

This chain links TRBV7-9 with TRBJ1-4; 7 nucleotides match TRBD1. Trimming at V came to 7 bases and at J to 7 bases, leaving 12 bases not matched to a gene. The length of the CDR3 is 15 residues. Germline V gene data show CDR1 as SEHNR and CDR2 as FQNEAQ (reference sequence). The CDR3 loop reads CASTTKGAFGEKLFF. The CDR3 nucleotides read TGTGCCAGCACTACGAAGGGGGCTTTCGGTGAAAAACTGTTTTTT.

The chain uses TRBV4-2 and TRBJ1-2; 8 bases match TRBD1. V dropped 0 bases and J dropped 3; count of bases not matched to a gene: 6. The CDR3 has 16 residues. CDR1 is LGHNA and CDR2 is YNFKEQ in the germline V gene. In DNA form, the CDR3 reads TGTGCCAGCAGCCAAGAACGGACAGGGCAATACTATGGCTACACCTTC. The encoded protein is CASSQERTGQYYGYTF.

CDR3 amino acids: CASSAGLALETQYF. The CDR3 DNA reads TGTGCCAGCTCCGCCGGACTAGCGTTAGAGACCCAGTACTTC. This chain links TRBV6-5 with TRBJ2-5; 9 bases map to TRBD2. This CDR3 spans 14 amino acids. With V trimmed by 8 bases and J by 4 bases, 8 bases remained unmatched. The V gene's germline CDR1 is MNHEY and CDR2 SVGAGI.

The rearrangement uses TRBV3-1 (or the pseudogene TRBV3-2) and TRBJ2-1; 10 bases line up with TRBD2. CDR1 is LGHDT, CDR2 YNNKEL, per germline (reference sequence). This CDR3 region has 15 residues. The V gene end was trimmed by 4 bases and the J gene end by 8 bases; junction bases not matched to a gene: 8. Written as DNA, the CDR3 is TGTGCCAGCAGCCCCTGGGGAGCGGGGGGGGATGAGCAGTTCTTC. The encoded protein is CASSPWGAGGDEQFF.

The chain uses TRBV28 and TRBJ1-2; TRBD1 matches at 9 bases. The V gene's germline CDR1 is MDHEN and CDR2 SYDVKM. The CDR3 runs to 16 residues. The V segment lost 4 bases and the J segment 1 base; nucleotides outside the gene matches: 7. CDR3 sequence reads: CASSSSGTGYNYGYTF. The CDR3 nucleotides read TGTGCCAGCAGTTCCTCGGGGACAGGGTATAACTATGGCTACACCTTC.

The chain is built from TRBV29-1 and TRBJ2-3; tentatively, D is TRBD2 (6 bases). Germline V gene sequence: CDR1 SQVTM, CDR2 ANQGSEA. This CDR3 contains 14 residues. V was trimmed by 7 bases and J by 2 bases, leaving 16 bases between them. CDR3 sequence: CSAPPGLLTDTQYF. CDR3 in DNA: TGCAGCGCTCCTCCGGGACTCCTCACAGATACGCAGTATTTT.

The chain joins TRBV12-3 or TRBV12-4 to TRBJ2-2, with a possible D match to TRBD1 (5 bases). The CDR3 has 13 residues. V was shortened by 2 bases and J by 14 bases, with 15 bases between the two germline ends. The DNA of the CDR3 is TGTGCCAGCAGTTTATTCAGGGAACGAGGTCTGTTTTTT. Translation gives CASSLFRERGLFF.

The chain combines TRBV9 with TRBJ1-1; unclear D gene. The CDR3 covers 18 residues. Germline CDR1 is SGDLS and CDR2 is YYNGEE. The V and J ends lost 0 bases and 0 bases respectively, with 18 bases between them. Here the CDR3 reads CASSVGRSGGEMNTEAFF. CDR3 DNA: TGTGCCAGCAGCGTAGGAAGGTCCGGTGGAGAAATGAACACTGAAGCTTTCTTT. Full variable domain (missing parts from reference TRBV9 and TRBJ1-1): DSGVTQTPKHLITATGQRVTLRCSPRSGDLSVYWYQQSLDQGLQFLIQYYNGEERAKGNILERFSAQQFPDLHSELNLSSLELGDSALYFCASSVGRSGGEMNTEAFFGQGTRLTVV.